Listed here are 2 T cell receptor beta chains from one sample, sequenced in a study of vaccination and CD4 T cells after COVID-19. With the Oncomine TCR Beta short-read assay, DNA from cultured CD4+ T cells was sequenced. TCRdb independently ran MiXCR on the PCR reads; one entry per CDR3 protein. The profile shows over 20,000 distinct CDR3 sequences, 43% of them singletons. Antigen specificity for these receptors is unknown. The treatment here: approximately nine-day PBMC culture with coronavirus spike peptide pools or control peptides (ViraFEST assay). Input material: CD4+ T cells from blood, cultured in vitro. These receptors came from a human donor who had recovered from COVID-19.

The chain couples TRBV12-3 or TRBV12-4 to TRBJ1-6, with a possible D match to TRBD1 (6 bases). Trimming cost V 5 bases and J 15 bases, with 23 bases left between them. The CDR3 has 15 amino acids. The CDR3 spells CASSGLSVGAVHLHF. The CDR3 DNA is TGTGCCAGCAGTGGTTTATCCGTGGGGGCAGTTCACCTCCACTTT.

V usage is TRBV28 and J usage is TRBJ2-3; tentatively, D is TRBD2 (5 bases). The CDR3 contains 11 residues. Deletions cut 10 bases from V and 4 bases from J, with 9 bases between. Looked up from germline, CDR1 is MDHEN and CDR2 is SYDVKM. As DNA, the CDR3 is TGTGCCATCAAGGGAGCAGATACGCAGTATTTT. Translating it yields CAIKGADTQYF.